Each of the 28 T cell receptor beta chains below was sequenced from the same sample in a study of CD8+CD57+ T cells in acquired aplastic anemia. All sequencing subjects had displayed CD8+CD57+ cell expansion on flow cytometry. CDR3 and TCR beta VDJ profiling relied on genomic DNA as the template. TCRdb reanalysed the reads using MiXCR and keeps one entry per CDR3 protein. Here the sample spans more than 150,000 distinct CDR3 sequences, around 48% being singletons. Source material: sorted CD4+, CD8+, or CD8+CD57+ T cells (not recorded which) from PBMCs. The receptor set was obtained from a human donor with aplastic anemia.

The gene calls are TRBV7-8 and TRBJ2-2; tentatively, D is TRBD1 (6 bases). In germline, CDR1 is SGHVS, CDR2 FQNEAQ. This CDR3 is 17 amino acids long. Trimming removed 4 bases from V and 0 bases from J, with 15 bases in between. The CDR3 nucleotides read TGTGCCAGCAGCTCCCTCCAAGGACAGCCGAACACCGGGGAGCTGTTTTTT. Translated: CASSSLQGQPNTGELFF.

The rearrangement joins TRBV19 to TRBJ2-2; D call uncertain. Germline-derived CDR1 and CDR2 are LNHDA and SQIVND (reference sequence). V lost 0 bases to trimming and J lost 5 bases, with 4 bases between them. This CDR3 has 13 amino acids. The CDR3 DNA follows: TGTGCCAGTAGTATAGATGGGACCGGGGAGCTGTTTTTT. Amino acids: CASSIDGTGELFF.

A few counts support this clonotype. This sequence joins TRBV2 and TRBJ2-7; D is undetermined. The CDR3 runs to 11 residues. Trimming shortened V by 4 bases and J by 5 bases, and 6 bases separated the two germline ends. The germline V gene encodes CDR1 SNHLY and CDR2 FYNNEI. The CDR3 DNA follows: TGTGCCAGCAGTGTTAGGAACGAGCAGTACTTC. Its translation: CASSVRNEQYF.

V usage is TRBV3-1 and J usage is TRBJ2-3; TRBD2 aligns across 12 bases. This CDR3 comprises 16 residues. Trimming took 4 bases from V and 1 from J; bases not matched to a gene: 3. Germline CDR1 is LGHDT and CDR2 is YNNKEL (reference sequence). The CDR3 spells CASSPRTSGGTDTQYF. DNA of the CDR3: TGTGCCAGCAGCCCGCGGACTAGCGGGGGCACAGATACGCAGTATTTT.

This clonotype was recorded many times. J is TRBJ2-5 and V is TRBV13, with a weak D call TRBD2 (5 bases). Per the germline V gene, CDR1 is PRHDT and CDR2 is FYEKMQ (reference sequence). The CDR3 spans 14 residues. V was clipped by 5 bases and J by 1 base, with 11 bases between them. CDR3 sequence reads: CASSLWTVQETQYF. The CDR3 nucleotides are TGTGCCAGCAGCCTGTGGACTGTCCAAGAGACCCAGTACTTC.

This clonotype was recorded many times. The chain recombines TRBV15 with TRBJ2-2; either TRBD1 or TRBD2 may fit D (6 bases each). From germline, CDR1 is LNHNV and CDR2 YYDKDF (reference sequence). CDR3 length: 13 residues. The V end lost 10 bases, the J end lost 4 bases, and 13 bases lay between the germline ends. The CDR3 DNA sequence: TGTGCCAGTACCCCGGGGGCCACCGGGGAGCTGTTTTTT. This translates into CASTPGATGELFF.

This clonotype was picked up a small number of times. The chain couples TRBV18 to TRBJ2-1; 10 bases are shared with TRBD1. Trimming at V came to 1 base and at J to 4 bases, leaving 4 bases not matched to a gene. The V gene's germline CDR1 is KGHSH and CDR2 LQKENI. The CDR3 spans 16 residues. Here the CDR3 reads CASSPLTGGSYNEQFF. DNA of the CDR3: TGTGCCAGCTCACCACTGACAGGGGGCTCATACAATGAGCAGTTCTTC.

This clonotype came up a few times. V and J are TRBV3-1 and TRBJ1-2, with D perhaps matching TRBD1 (5 bases). V lost 0 bases, J lost 0 bases, and 14 bases lay in between. CDR3 size: 17 residues. Per the germline V gene, CDR1 is LGHDT and CDR2 is YNNKEL (reference sequence). CDR3 loop: CASSQDPIQTANYGYTF. The CDR3 DNA follows: TGTGCCAGCAGCCAAGACCCCATCCAGACAGCTAACTATGGCTACACCTTC.

V gene TRBV14 combines with J gene TRBJ2-3; the D is unclear. Trimming cost V 6 bases and J 1 base, with 14 bases left between them. This CDR3 spans 15 amino acids. Germline V gene sequence: CDR1 SGHDN, CDR2 FVKESK. The CDR3 reads CASSPAWGGTDTQYF. The CDR3 nucleotides are TGTGCCAGCAGTCCTGCGTGGGGTGGCACAGATACGCAGTATTTT.

The CDR3 sequence: CASTLTGVDQPQHF. In nucleotides, the CDR3 is TGTGCCAGCACCCTGACAGGGGTGGATCAGCCCCAGCATTTT. This chain connects TRBV2 to TRBJ1-5, with 8 bases fitting TRBD1. Unmatched junction bases numbered 7, after V lost 7 bases and J lost 5 bases. Germline lookup yields CDR1 SNHLY and CDR2 FYNNEI. There are 14 residues in the CDR3.

There are a few counts of this clonotype. The rearrangement uses TRBV20-1 and TRBJ2-7; tentatively, D is TRBD1 or TRBD2 (6 bases each). Germline CDR1 DFQATT, CDR2 SNEGSKA (reference sequence). The CDR3 is made up of 13 amino acids. The CDR3 DNA reads TGCAGCCTCAACGGGGGCCCGGGGGTCGAGCAGTACTTC. Protein: CSLNGGPGVEQYF.

V gene TRBV2 combines with J gene TRBJ1-5; D not certain. This CDR3 has 15 residues. Trimming shortened V by 2 bases and J by 4 bases, and 12 bases separated the two germline ends. Germline-derived CDR1 and CDR2 are SNHLY and FYNNEI. The CDR3 reads CASSEFGPQNQPQHF. Here the CDR3 DNA reads TGTGCCAGCAGTGAATTTGGTCCCCAAAATCAGCCCCAGCATTTT.

The DNA for the CDR3 is TGTGCCAGTAGTATCCCTAACAGGGGCGCCGGGGAGCTGTTTTTT. Translated, it gives CASSIPNRGAGELFF. J is TRBJ2-2 and V is TRBV19; TRBD1 matches at 7 bases. Losses at the gene ends were 3 bases for V and 6 bases for J; bases not matched to a gene: 7. CDR1 LNHDA and CDR2 SQIVND come from the germline V gene (reference sequence). The CDR3 consists of 15 residues.

This clonotype has a handful of counts. The chain recombines TRBV15 with TRBJ2-2; no clear D gene. In germline, CDR1 is LNHNV, CDR2 YYDKDF (reference sequence). The V and J ends lost 5 bases and 5 bases respectively, with 12 bases between them. The CDR3 length is 14 residues. CDR3 coding DNA: TGTGCCACCAGCGCCCGACGCGAGACCGGGGAGCTGTTTTTT. As protein: CATSARRETGELFF. The full variable domain, completed using reference TRBV15 and TRBJ2-2, is DAMVIQNPRYQVTQFGKPVTLSCSQTLNHNVMYWYQQKSSQAPKLLFHYYDKDFNNEADTPDNFQSRRPNTSFCFLDIRSPGLGDTAMYLCATSARRETGELFFGEGSRLTVL.

In the case of this clonotype: This may be a read error: a much more frequent sequence differs by one nucleotide. The gene calls are TRBV5-1 and TRBJ1-2; 10 positions agree with TRBD1. Looked up from germline, CDR1 is SGHRS and CDR2 is YFSETQ. With 3 bases clipped from V and 1 base from J, the junction kept 12 bases outside the gene matches. The CDR3 spans 18 residues. CDR3 protein: CASSSAGTGALLNYGYTF. As DNA, the CDR3 is TGCGCCAGCAGCTCGGCCGGGACAGGGGCCTTGCTTAACTATGGCTACACCTTC.

V and J are TRBV7-9 and TRBJ2-7, with D possibly TRBD2 on 5 matching bases. The CDR3 runs to 14 residues. Trimming stripped 5 bases from V and 3 bases from J, with 14 bases between. Germline CDR1 and CDR2: SEHNR and FQNEAQ (reference sequence). This chain's CDR3 is CASSEGYPNYEQYF. Written as DNA, the CDR3 is TGTGCCAGCAGCGAGGGTTATCCGAACTACGAGCAGTACTTC.

The genes are TRBV20-1 and TRBJ2-3, with 9 bases that match TRBD1. After removal of 4 bases from V and 4 bases from J, the junction contained 6 bases not matched to a gene. The CDR3 spans 14 residues. CDR1 DFQATT and CDR2 SNEGSKA come from the germline V gene (reference sequence). The CDR3 reads CSATPQGAADTQYF. The CDR3 bases are TGCAGTGCTACCCCACAGGGGGCGGCAGATACGCAGTATTTT.

The V and J genes are TRBV29-1 and TRBJ1-4; D is ambiguous. The V and J ends lost 0 bases and 0 bases respectively, with 8 bases between them. Germline V CDR1 and CDR2: SQVTM, ANQGSEA. CDR3 length: 15 residues. The CDR3 DNA reads as TGCAGCGTTGAAGATCCTGGGACAACTAATGAAAAACTGTTTTTT. Translated, it gives CSVEDPGTTNEKLFF.

There are many counts of this clonotype. V and J are TRBV6-4 and TRBJ1-4; a possible D gene is TRBD1 (5 bases). V was shortened by 3 bases and J by 7 bases, with 12 bases between the two germline ends. Germline CDR1 MRHNA, CDR2 SNTAGT. The CDR3 runs 14 residues. CDR3 DNA sequence: TGTGCCAGCAGTGATACAATTGACAGTGAAAAACTGTTTTTT. Its translation: CASSDTIDSEKLFF.

The chain joins TRBV19 to TRBJ1-1, with D possibly being TRBD1 (6 bases). Germline V gives CDR1 LNHDA, CDR2 SQIVND (reference sequence). The CDR3 sequence is 14 residues long. Trimming left V 5 bases short and J 0 bases short, with 10 bases between. CDR3 loop: CASSAGQLNTEAFF. The CDR3 DNA is TGTGCCAGTAGTGCCGGACAGTTGAACACTGAAGCTTTCTTT.

In its sample, this clonotype was seen many times. At one end, the junction sequence differs from germline, possibly due to a read error. The V and J genes are TRBV24-1 and TRBJ2-7, with TRBD1 matching over 9 bases. Germline V gene data show CDR1 as KGHDR and CDR2 as SFDVKD. CDR3 length equals 15 residues. CDR3 residues: CATSDPGQGSYGQYF. The DNA for the CDR3 is TGTGCCACCAGTGACCCGGGACAGGGATCGTACGGGCAGTACTTC.

In its sample, this clonotype was seen many times. CDR3 protein: CATSDLSGEQYF. The CDR3 DNA is TGTGCCACCAGTGATCTATCCGGGGAGCAGTACTTC. The rearrangement uses TRBV24-1 and TRBJ2-7, with D hard to call. CDR1 KGHDR and CDR2 SFDVKD come from the germline V gene. Trimming pared 3 bases from V and 7 bases from J, leaving 9 bases between. This CDR3 contains 12 residues.

The sample holds a few counts of this clonotype. The rearrangement joins TRBV15 to TRBJ2-1; D is perhaps TRBD2 (7 bases). The CDR3 has 14 amino acids. Germline CDR1 and CDR2: LNHNV and YYDKDF (reference sequence). V dropped 8 bases and J dropped 5 bases, with 16 bases sitting between them. The CDR3 bases are TGTGCCACCCCAGGGGAGGGCATAAACAATGAGCAGTTCTTC. Its translation: CATPGEGINNEQFF. Full variable domain (rest looked up from reference TRBV15 and TRBJ2-1): DAMVIQNPRYQVTQFGKPVTLSCSQTLNHNVMYWYQQKSSQAPKLLFHYYDKDFNNEADTPDNFQSRRPNTSFCFLDIRSPGLGDTAMYLCATPGEGINNEQFFGPGTRLTVL.

The chain joins TRBV15 to TRBJ1-6; no clear D gene. Germline-derived CDR1 and CDR2 are LNHNV and YYDKDF (reference sequence). The CDR3 totals 15 residues. Deletions cut 2 bases from V and 7 bases from J, with 12 bases between. The CDR3 sequence: CATSRPPDPNSPLHF. In nucleotides, the CDR3 is TGTGCCACCAGCAGACCCCCGGACCCAAATTCACCCCTCCACTTT. Full variable domain (remainder filled in from reference TRBV15 and TRBJ1-6): DAMVIQNPRYQVTQFGKPVTLSCSQTLNHNVMYWYQQKSSQAPKLLFHYYDKDFNNEADTPDNFQSRRPNTSFCFLDIRSPGLGDTAMYLCATSRPPDPNSPLHFGNGTRLTVT.

This chain links TRBV3-1 with TRBJ2-2, with D tentatively TRBD1 (8 bases). The V end lost 6 bases, the J end lost 4 bases, and 15 bases lay between the germline ends. This CDR3 has 15 residues. Germline V CDR1 and CDR2: LGHDT, YNNKEL (reference sequence). The CDR3 here is CASRPTGEGTGELFF. The CDR3 DNA is TGTGCCAGCAGGCCGACAGGGGAGGGCACCGGGGAGCTGTTTTTT.

This clonotype was seen ten or more times. The rearrangement joins TRBV20-1 to TRBJ2-3; D call uncertain. Trimming removed 6 bases at V and 3 bases at J, with 13 bases between. In germline, CDR1 is DFQATT, CDR2 SNEGSKA (reference sequence). This CDR3 has 13 residues. The CDR3 DNA reads as TGCAGTGCCGAAGGTAGCACAACAGATACGCAGTATTTT. Its protein product is CSAEGSTTDTQYF.

This clonotype appeared a few times. This chain links TRBV27 with TRBJ2-2; D is unclear. Trimming took 5 bases from V and 0 from J, leaving 10 bases between them. Germline V lookup: CDR1 MNHEY, CDR2 SMNVEV (reference sequence). The CDR3 loop spans 15 amino acids. CDR3 loop: CASSPRRANTGELFF. The DNA for the CDR3 is TGTGCCAGCAGTCCCCGTAGGGCGAACACCGGGGAGCTGTTTTTT.

The chain uses TRBV29-1 and TRBJ2-5, with 8 positions matching TRBD1. V lost 2 bases and J lost 5; bases outside the gene matches: 13. Germline V gene lookup returns CDR1 SQVTM and CDR2 ANQGSEA. The CDR3 length is 16 residues. CDR3 bases: TGCAGCGTTGAACCGGGGCCGACAGGGGTACTCGAGACCCAGTACTTC. It yields the protein CSVEPGPTGVLETQYF. The full variable domain, its missing parts supplied by reference TRBV29-1 and TRBJ2-5, is SAVISQKPSRDICQRGTSLTIQCQVDSQVTMMFWYRQQPGQSLTLIATANQGSEATYESGFVIDKFPISRPNLTFSTLTVSNMSPEDSSIYLCSVEPGPTGVLETQYFGPGTRLLVL.